These T cell receptor beta chains were read from a single sample in a study of tumor and adjacent non-tumor tissue in lung cancer. MiXCR, applied by TCRdb to the multiplex PCR reads, yields one record per CDR3 protein. The sample carries more than 85,000 distinct CDR3 sequences, approximately 87% recorded once. The specimen sequenced was lung tumor tissue. The receptors shown here come from an older man with non-small cell lung cancer. The CDR3 runs from the conserved cysteine through the conserved F or W. A D gene is named only where the DNA matches it firmly. Where a row states a size, it is once, few, many or the class of an expanded clone; other rows omit it.

clone size,V gene,D gene,CDR3 protein
once,TRBV29-1,NA,CSAGSGFVYTEAFF
NA,TRBV10-1,NA,CPNSESKQAAVTQYF
NA,TRBV28,NA,CASSLLQTYTGELLF
NA,TRBV12-3/TRBV12-4,TRBD1,CPSRPGQDNSPLDF
NA,TRBV6-6,NA,CATSWDGTSYEQYF
NA,TRBV10-3,NA,CAINEEERLTDAHYF
NA,TRBV29-1,NA,CGVADSFQEAQNF
NA,TRBV6-1,NA,CASIANGPQHF
many,TRBV29-1,NA,CSVSPGVETQYF
NA,TRBV29-1,NA,CSVDGLLGAYEHYF
many,TRBV5-1,NA,CASSLEAGELFF
NA,TRBV20-1,TRBD1,CSARATPGQVGYF
once,TRBV29-1,NA,CRVLDTGAYGYTF
NA,TRBV5-1,TRBD1,CASSQATGGTNTESFF
NA,TRBV12-3/TRBV12-4,NA,CASSLGTRGNQPHHF
NA,TRBV6-2/TRBV6-3,NA,CASRPFVGQRRKAFF
once,TRBV6-5,NA,CVSGYSQGDTQYF
NA,TRBV4-1,NA,CASSQVVRGRKPQHF
NA,TRBV6-5,NA,CATSYRTEGAYGYIF
NA,TRBV5-1,NA,CASSSITGNTGELFF
NA,TRBV29-1,NA,CRVEEGGLTQYF
NA,TRBV5-4,NA,CASSRIRDTGELSF
NA,TRBV20-1,NA,CSAQIHGNNQPQHF
NA,TRBV11-1,NA,CASSLEQGGSQSF
NA,TRBV11-3,NA,CASSLDPTGSRGEQFF
NA,TRBV29-1,NA,CRVVEGRNEQFF
NA,TRBV11-3,TRBD2,CDSNRGLAGSYELYF
NA,TRBV5-4,NA,CASSLGVLSIDTQYF